Listed below are T cell receptor beta chains from one sample, sequenced in a study of blood T cell repertoires in COVID-19. Clones were read by immunoSEQ multiplex PCR, and TCRdb kept only the in-frame ones, dropping some. This sample has more than 95,000 clones, with 88% found just once. The sample was peripheral blood. These receptors originate from a human donor in a cohort sampled during active COVID-19. Each CDR3 is given without its conserved first and last residue. Each record gives: J gene, V gene, CDR3 protein.

TRBJ2-7 | TRBV7-2 | ASSFYRDEQY
TRBJ2-1 | TRBV2 | ASSELSSGGPEQF
TRBJ2-3 | TRBV5-5 | ASIGRLASSTDTQY
TRBJ2-7 | TRBV3-1/TRBV3-2 | ASSPATSGVSSYEQY
TRBJ2-7 | TRBV7-9 | ASSSTGTGPYEQY
TRBJ2-4 | TRBV6-7 | ASSYASPRWVERKNIQY
TRBJ1-3 | TRBV27 | ASSLTLGNTIY
TRBJ1-6 | TRBV19 | ASSTTGGWSPLH
TRBJ2-2 | TRBV9 | ASSLGTGFTGELF
TRBJ2-6 | TRBV28 | ASSLGQAGANVLT
TRBJ2-7 | TRBV7-9 | ASSLVGTGTYEQY
TRBJ2-4 | TRBV20-1 | SASGTGTNIQY
TRBJ2-1 | TRBV12-3/TRBV12-4 | ASSFLRGSEQF
TRBJ2-7 | TRBV7-2 | ASSTGLRSEQY
TRBJ1-1 | TRBV28 | ASSSTVNTEAF
TRBJ1-4 | TRBV30 | AWSRGTSTNEKLF
TRBJ2-3 | TRBV7-2 | ASSSYASGGITDTQY
TRBJ2-2 | TRBV2 | ASRRTPQGGELF
TRBJ1-5 | TRBV6-4 | ASSVYQNQPQH
TRBJ1-2 | TRBV19 | ASSPDRDAGYT